These 21 T cell receptor beta chains were all obtained from the same sample, sequenced in a study of Graves' ophthalmopathy and Graves' hyperthyroidism. RNA served as the template for amplifying TCR beta CDR3 regions. HTBI primers served in a first-round RT-PCR, which a second-round multiplex PCR followed. From the multiplex PCR reads, TCRdb called clonotypes with MiXCR, one entry per CDR3 protein. The repertoire includes more than 550,000 distinct CDR3 sequences, 35% to 50% of them detected once, and about 3.3% sits in the top ten. Sequenced sample: peripheral blood. The receptors derive from an adult man with Graves' ophthalmopathy.

This clonotype was seen many times. The rearrangement uses TRBV7-9 and TRBJ2-5; 8 bases line up with TRBD1. Germline V gene data show CDR1 as SEHNR and CDR2 as FQNEAQ (reference sequence). The CDR3 runs 15 residues. J was trimmed by 5 bases and V by 1 base; bases with no gene match: 6. The CDR3 sequence is CASSLGSGGGETQYF. The DNA for the CDR3 is TGTGCCAGCAGCTTAGGGTCAGGGGGCGGCGAGACCCAGTACTTC.

In its sample, this clonotype was seen a few times. The gene calls are TRBV20-1 and TRBJ2-2; possibly TRBD1 for D (6 bases). Trimming removed 3 bases from V and 2 bases from J, with 10 bases in between. The CDR3 is made up of 14 amino acids. CDR1 and CDR2 (germline): DFQATT, SNEGSKA (reference sequence). CDR3 sequence: CSASSGVNTGELFF. In nucleotides, the CDR3 is TGCAGTGCTAGTTCAGGGGTCAACACCGGGGAGCTGTTTTTT.

This clonotype was observed a handful of times. The J gene is TRBJ2-5, the V gene TRBV20-1; possibly TRBD1 or TRBD2 for D (7 bases each). The CDR3 has 14 residues. Per the germline V gene, CDR1 is DFQATT and CDR2 is SNEGSKA (reference sequence). V was clipped by 6 bases and J by 1 base, with 15 bases between them. CDR3 coding DNA: TGCAGTGCGATCAGCGGGACAGCCCAAGAGACCCAGTACTTC. Encoded protein: CSAISGTAQETQYF.

About this clonotype: Relative to the germline gene, one junction end is altered; a read error may explain this. The V and J genes are TRBV12-3 or TRBV12-4 and TRBJ2-2; possible D gene TRBD2, 6 bases. This CDR3 has 10 amino acids. The CDR3 coding sequence is TGTGCCAGCAGTGAAGCGGGTCGGCTCTTT. Translated: CASSEAGRLF.

This clonotype was observed many times. The chain carries TRBV12-3 or TRBV12-4 and TRBJ1-6; D unresolved. CDR3 length: 12 residues. V gave up 6 bases and J gave up 13 bases, with 13 bases separating them. The CDR3, as DNA: TGTGCCAGCAGCCCCCAAACGGGGCCCCTCCACTTT. Protein: CASSPQTGPLHF.

The rearrangement links TRBV12-3 or TRBV12-4 to TRBJ2-7; TRBD1 agrees at 9 bases. The CDR3 extends over 16 amino acids. Trimming cost V 4 bases and J 1 base; bases outside gene matches: 8. The CDR3 sequence: CASSYVGQGLSYEQYF. CDR3 coding DNA: TGTGCCAGCAGTTACGTGGGACAGGGCCTATCCTACGAGCAGTACTTC.

The chain combines TRBV11-1 with TRBJ1-4, with D tentatively TRBD1 (5 bases). Per the germline V gene, CDR1 is SGHAT and CDR2 is FQDESV (reference sequence). The CDR3 length is 15 residues. V shed 5 bases and J shed 8 bases, with 18 bases lying between them. CDR3 in amino acids: CASSQEGHVGEKLFF. In DNA form, the CDR3 reads TGTGCCAGCAGCCAAGAAGGACACGTCGGGGAAAAACTGTTTTTT.

This clonotype was observed at least ten times. Written as DNA, the CDR3 is TGTGCCAGTAGTATAACGCGGGACAGGGAAGGAACCATATATTTT. The encoded protein is CASSITRDREGTIYF. V is TRBV19 and J is TRBJ1-3, with 9 nucleotides matching TRBD1. The CDR3 loop spans 15 amino acids. Trimming cost V 2 bases and J 10 bases; bases outside gene matches: 9. Per the germline V gene, CDR1 is LNHDA and CDR2 is SQIVND (reference sequence).

The chain links TRBV5-1 to TRBJ1-6; D is undetermined. Germline-derived CDR1 and CDR2 are SGHRS and YFSETQ. This CDR3 has 13 residues. The V and J ends lost 4 bases and 4 bases respectively, with 6 bases between them. The CDR3 is CASSPSYNSPLHF. In nucleotides, the CDR3 is TGCGCCAGCAGCCCGTCTTATAATTCACCCCTCCACTTT.

This rearrangement joins TRBV24-1 to TRBJ1-2; perhaps TRBD1 as D (5 bases). V gave up 7 bases and J gave up 4 bases, with 9 bases separating them. The CDR3 runs to 12 residues. Germline V CDR1 and CDR2: KGHDR, SFDVKD. The CDR3 spells CATSTQAYGYTF. The CDR3 nucleotides read TGTGCCACCAGCACACAGGCCTATGGCTACACCTTC.

V gene TRBV12-3 or TRBV12-4 combines with J gene TRBJ1-1; 7 bases map to TRBD1. This CDR3 spans 16 amino acids. V lost 3 bases to trimming and J lost 11 bases; unmatched junction nucleotides: 18. This CDR3 is CASSFLYRGGPADAFF. The CDR3 DNA is TGTGCCAGCAGTTTCCTCTACAGGGGCGGACCGGCAGATGCTTTCTTT.

Notes on this clonotype: One end of the junction fails to match germline, which may point to a read error. As DNA, the CDR3 is TGTGCCAGTAGCTTCGGGGGGGCCCTCGAGCAGTACTTC. It codes for CASSFGGALEQYF. This chain joins TRBV13 and TRBJ2-7, with 8 positions matching TRBD2. CDR1 is PRHDT, CDR2 FYEKMQ, per germline (reference sequence). The CDR3 has 13 residues.

The chain couples TRBV7-9 to TRBJ2-5; TRBD1 aligns across 9 bases. V was clipped by 9 bases and J by 4 bases; unmatched bases: 3. Germline loops: CDR1 SEHNR, CDR2 FQNEAQ (reference sequence). The CDR3 covers 12 residues. The CDR3 coding sequence is TGTGCCAGTGGGACAGGGAGAGAGACCCAGTACTTC. This encodes CASGTGRETQYF.

The V call is TRBV2, the J call TRBJ2-3, with 12 bases lining up with TRBD2. V trimming: 6 bases; J trimming: 3 bases; junction bases outside the gene matches: 7. The CDR3 loop spans 16 amino acids. The germline gives CDR1 SNHLY, CDR2 FYNNEI. The CDR3 loop reads CASRSSGREGTDTQYF. The CDR3 DNA is TGTGCCAGCAGGTCTAGCGGGAGGGAGGGAACAGATACGCAGTATTTT.

J is TRBJ2-7 and V is TRBV5-6, with D unresolved. Germline CDR1 and CDR2: SGHDT and YYEEEE. The ends were cut back, 3 bases at V and 5 bases at J, with 15 bases in the middle. This CDR3 spans 14 amino acids. CDR3 in DNA: TGTGCCAGCAGCTCTGAGAGGAAGGAGAACGAGCAGTACTTC. The encoded protein is CASSSERKENEQYF.

The CDR3 DNA reads as TGTGCCAGCAGTTCCCAGGACGGACATCAGCCCCAGCATTTT. It specifies CASSSQDGHQPQHF. The chain carries TRBV25-1 and TRBJ1-5; D uncertain. CDR3 length: 14 amino acids. Germline lookup yields CDR1 MGHDK and CDR2 SYGVNS. Trimming left V 5 bases short and J 5 bases short, with 13 bases between.

This chain joins TRBV12-3 or TRBV12-4 and TRBJ1-5; possibly TRBD1 for D (5 bases). The CDR3 runs 17 residues. V gave up 2 bases and J gave up 6 bases, with 20 bases separating them. CDR3 sequence reads: CASSLRLWGGGPQPQHF. The CDR3 nucleotides are TGTGCCAGCAGTTTAAGGCTGTGGGGGGGAGGCCCTCAGCCCCAGCATTTT.

About this clonotype itself: A single base separates this from a much larger clone, so it may be a read error. V gene TRBV12-3 or TRBV12-4 combines with J gene TRBJ2-5; D gene unclear. The CDR3 totals 11 residues. The CDR3 spells CAGQIGETQYF. DNA of the CDR3: TGTGCTGGCCAGATTGGGGAGACCCAGTACTTC.

The V call is TRBV10-3, the J call TRBJ2-7; 7 positions agree with TRBD1. The germline V gene encodes CDR1 ENHRY and CDR2 SYGVKD. The CDR3 length is 14 residues. The V segment lost 2 bases and the J segment 3 bases; nucleotides outside the gene matches: 4. The CDR3 is CAISEGQDGYEQYF. The CDR3 DNA is TGTGCCATCAGTGAGGGACAGGACGGCTACGAGCAGTACTTC.

This chain uses TRBV29-1 with TRBJ2-2; no definite D call. This CDR3 spans 11 amino acids. Per germline, CDR1 SQVTM and CDR2 ANQGSEA. V was pared by 0 bases and J by 7 bases, with 3 bases between. The CDR3 DNA reads as TGCAGCGTTGAAGATGGCGGGGAGCTGTTTTTT. It yields the protein CSVEDGGELFF.

This clonotype was recorded at least ten times. The chain uses TRBV5-8 and TRBJ1-6; D call uncertain. Trimming left V 3 bases short and J 7 bases short, with 8 bases between. Germline CDR1 and CDR2: SGHTS and YDEGEE. The CDR3 spans 13 residues. The CDR3, as DNA: TGTGCCAGCAGCTCTGTACAGAATTCACCCCTCCACTTT. Residues: CASSSVQNSPLHF.